This T cell receptor beta chain was captured by sequencing in a study of graft-versus-host responses after intestinal transplantation. Comment on this clone: Its specificity is unknown.

The assay was immunoSEQ multiplex PCR, and TCRdb's table has in-frame clones only and misses some. The sample consists of 9,500 to 12,000 clones, around 93% of them appearing once. Trimming took 0 bases from V and 8 from J, leaving 20 bases between them. The CDR3 spans 17 residues. Study results and limitations: The authors found GvH clones in recipient marrow, some appearing first in ileum or blood. Peak circulating GvH clone levels tracked with early post-transplant HvG declines.

This TCR derives from a human patient who received an intestinal transplant, so some T cells may come from the graft donor. This chain connects TRBV23-1 to TRBJ2-1; weak D call: TRBD1 (6 bases). TRBV23-1 belongs to the ORF category, with a function that is uncertain. Source: PBMCs, taken around 74 days after transplant. The CDR3 DNA reads TGCGCCAGCAGTCAATCAGGTCGGCAGGGGTTTGTCGATGAGCAGTTCTTC. Protein product: CASSQSGRQGFVDEQFF.